Shown below are 32 T cell receptor beta chains from a single sample sequenced in a study of T cells expressing NK-cell markers (dated by TCRdb to about 2020). Library preparation was by 5' RACE. TCRdb lists the instrument as Illumina HiSeq 2000. TCRdb reprocessed the raw reads; every CDR3 protein sequence is a single record, and DNA is not supplied. The sample table holds roughly 150,000 distinct CDR3 sequences. The leading ten clones occupy over 20% of the sample. Sequenced: blood T cells: a sorted CD56 or NKG2C T cell subset, CD4+ or CD8+ T cells, or bulk PBMC T cells (not recorded which). The receptors originated from a man aged 18 to 69 in good health.

The CDR3 reads CASSQGRSIRPEQFF. The chain carries TRBV14 and TRBJ2-1. CDR3 length equals 15 residues. Germline-derived CDR1 and CDR2 are SGHDN and FVKESK.

The genes are TRBV5-1 and TRBJ2-1; TCRdb reports TRBD1, a call that lacks DNA to check it against. CDR3 length: 14 residues. Germline V gene sequence: CDR1 SGHRS, CDR2 YFSETQ. The CDR3 reads CASSFGGGLNEQFF.

This chain links TRBV2 with TRBJ2-6; the TCRdb D gene call, TRBD2, has no DNA to confirm it. The germline gives CDR1 SNHLY, CDR2 FYNNEI. This CDR3 has 16 amino acids. CDR3 sequence: CASKDPTDSGANVLTF.

The chain carries TRBV28 and TRBJ1-2; TCRdb's D call of TRBD1 is untestable without DNA. Germline V CDR1 and CDR2: MDHEN, SYDVKM. This CDR3 has 14 amino acids. The CDR3 loop is CASSLGQGYYGYTF.

The chain joins TRBV20-1 to TRBJ2-2; the TCRdb call, TRBD1, lacks DNA for checking. Germline V gives CDR1 DFQATT, CDR2 SNEGSKA (reference sequence). The CDR3 has 15 amino acids. CDR3 amino acids: CSARPGTGDTGELFF.

The chain joins TRBV25-1 to TRBJ1-5; the TCRdb D gene call, TRBD1, has no DNA to confirm it. Germline V CDR1 and CDR2: MGHDK, SYGVNS. The CDR3 length is 15 residues. CDR3 loop: CASSTPGQGNQPQHF.

The chain is built from TRBV28 and TRBJ2-5; with no DNA, the TCRdb D assignment of TRBD2 cannot be verified. The germline V gene encodes CDR1 MDHEN and CDR2 SYDVKM. The CDR3 runs 13 residues. CDR3 sequence reads: CASRDVRGGTQYF.

The chain employs TRBV5-8 and TRBJ2-2. Germline CDR1 is SGHTS and CDR2 is YDEGEE. CDR3 size: 15 residues. CDR3 sequence: CASSLLAAHTGELFF.

The chain has TRBV3-1 and TRBJ1-1. The germline V gene encodes CDR1 LGHDT and CDR2 YNNKEL (reference sequence). This CDR3 is 16 amino acids long. This CDR3 reads CASSQEKFPWGTEAFF.

The genes are TRBV7-3 and TRBJ1-2; TCRdb gives TRBD1 as the D gene, but with no DNA this cannot be confirmed. This CDR3 is 14 amino acids long. Germline CDR1 reads SGHTA; CDR2 reads FQGTGA. The CDR3 sequence is CASSSGQGDYGYTF.

The chain recombines TRBV7-8 with TRBJ2-7; TCRdb's D call of TRBD1 is untestable without DNA. The CDR3 contains 13 residues. Germline loops: CDR1 SGHVS, CDR2 FQNEAQ. CDR3 protein: CASSWGQTYEQYF.

CDR3 sequence: CSARSGRAASEQFF. This chain joins TRBV20-1 and TRBJ2-1; lacking DNA, the TRBD2 call made by TCRdb goes unchecked. The V gene's germline CDR1 is DFQATT and CDR2 SNEGSKA (reference sequence). The CDR3 is 14 residues long.

The chain joins TRBV19 to TRBJ2-3; with no DNA, the TCRdb D assignment of TRBD2 cannot be verified. The V gene's germline CDR1 is LNHDA and CDR2 SQIVND (reference sequence). The CDR3 has 14 residues. The CDR3 spells CASSPLAGVYTQYF.

The chain has TRBV7-9 and TRBJ2-1; with no DNA, the TCRdb D assignment of TRBD2 cannot be verified. The CDR3 extends over 12 amino acids. Germline CDR1 SEHNR, CDR2 FQNEAQ (reference sequence). The CDR3 sequence is CAEPGLYNEQFF.

This chain joins TRBV6-5 and TRBJ2-7; TCRdb names TRBD1, which stays unverified in the absence of DNA. The CDR3 length is 16 residues. From germline, CDR1 is MNHEY and CDR2 SVGAGI. The CDR3 sequence is CASSSPIRTGNYEQYF.

The chain carries TRBV13 and TRBJ1-6; TCRdb picks TRBD1, but there is no DNA to check that call. Germline CDR1 PRHDT, CDR2 FYEKMQ (reference sequence). This CDR3 has 15 residues. This CDR3 reads CASSLRQGLNSPLHF.

The rearrangement joins TRBV10-3 to TRBJ2-1; the D call of TRBD1 rests on TCRdb alone, since no DNA is present to check it. The CDR3 is made up of 15 amino acids. In germline, CDR1 is ENHRY, CDR2 SYGVKD. CDR3 amino acids: CAIGQGAMSYNEQFF.

CDR3 sequence reads: CASHIIPAGLTYEQYF. The chain employs TRBV7-9 and TRBJ2-7; checking the TCRdb D call of TRBD2 is not possible without DNA. The CDR3 length is 16 residues. Germline lookup yields CDR1 SEHNR and CDR2 FQNEAQ (reference sequence).

V is TRBV20-1 and J is TRBJ2-3; with no DNA, the TCRdb D assignment of TRBD2 cannot be verified. The CDR3 is made up of 14 amino acids. Germline CDR1 DFQATT, CDR2 SNEGSKA (reference sequence). The CDR3 protein is CSASPGWATDTQYF.

This chain joins TRBV28 and TRBJ2-1; TCRdb designates TRBD1, a call that cannot be tested without DNA. There are 14 residues in the CDR3. The germline V gene has CDR1 MDHEN and CDR2 SYDVKM. CDR3 amino acids: CASTGWAAYNEQFF. Variable domain in full (rest from reference TRBV28 and TRBJ2-1): DVKVTQSSRYLVKRTGEKVFLECVQDMDHENMFWYRQDPGLGLRLIYFSYDVKMKEKGDIPEGYSVSREKKERFSLILESASTNQTSMYLCASTGWAAYNEQFFGPGTRLTVL.

This chain links TRBV2 with TRBJ2-3; absent DNA, TCRdb's TRBD1 call cannot be checked. Germline V gene data show CDR1 as SNHLY and CDR2 as FYNNEI. This CDR3 has 16 residues. CDR3 sequence reads: CASGTRTGMGTDTQYF.

J is TRBJ2-1 and V is TRBV12-3 or TRBV12-4; TCRdb picks TRBD1, but there is no DNA to check that call. The CDR3 length is 15 residues. The CDR3 region is CASRAPGQGLNEQFF.

The chain has TRBV15 and TRBJ1-1; TCRdb reports TRBD1, a call that lacks DNA to check it against. The CDR3 extends over 17 amino acids. Germline assignment: CDR1 LNHNV and CDR2 YYDKDF (reference sequence). CDR3 region: CATSPGRGHRMNTEAFF.

V usage is TRBV19 and J usage is TRBJ2-1; the D call of TRBD2 rests on TCRdb alone, since no DNA is present to check it. The CDR3 has 14 residues. Germline V CDR1 and CDR2: LNHDA, SQIVND (reference sequence). CDR3 sequence: CASSLTGLAGEQFF.

This chain connects TRBV20-1 to TRBJ1-5; TCRdb calls TRBD1, which cannot be checked without DNA. This CDR3 has 14 amino acids. Germline CDR1 and CDR2: DFQATT and SNEGSKA (reference sequence). The CDR3 loop reads CREPQGSSNQPQHF.

The V gene is TRBV19, the J gene TRBJ2-1. In germline, CDR1 is LNHDA, CDR2 SQIVND (reference sequence). CDR3 length: 14 residues. CDR3 region: CASSMNDNYNEQFF.

V usage is TRBV24-1 and J usage is TRBJ2-5; TCRdb's D call of TRBD2 is untestable without DNA. The CDR3 has 12 residues. The V gene's germline CDR1 is KGHDR and CDR2 SFDVKD. CDR3 sequence: CATSDPSGTQYF.

This chain uses TRBV29-1 with TRBJ1-5; no DNA is available, so the TRBD1 call from TCRdb remains unchecked. The CDR3 is 13 residues long. Germline CDR1 and CDR2: SQVTM and ANQGSEA. CDR3 sequence: CSVSPGGRQPQHF.

The gene calls are TRBV6-5 and TRBJ2-5; with no DNA, the TCRdb D assignment of TRBD2 cannot be verified. Per germline, CDR1 MNHEY and CDR2 SVGAGI. The CDR3 is 14 amino acids. The CDR3 region is CASSYVSGQETQYF.

The chain combines TRBV7-6 with TRBJ2-3; the D gene TCRdb calls, TRBD2, cannot be checked with no DNA. The CDR3 runs 20 residues. The germline V gene has CDR1 SGHVS and CDR2 FNYEAQ. The CDR3 loop reads CASSGVGGPPGTSSIDTQYF.

This chain uses TRBV6-1 with TRBJ2-7; TCRdb outputs TRBD1, but without DNA this stays unchecked. The CDR3 length is 16 residues. The germline V gene has CDR1 MNHNS and CDR2 SASEGT. CDR3 sequence: CASSPLGDRYSYEQYF.

The V call is TRBV12-3 or TRBV12-4, the J call TRBJ2-7; TCRdb designates TRBD2, a call that cannot be tested without DNA. The CDR3 contains 13 residues. The CDR3 loop reads CASTQKRGYEQYF.